The 18 T cell receptor beta chains below all came from one sample that was sequenced in a study of blood T cell repertoires in COVID-19. Repertoires were generated with immunoSEQ multiplex PCR, while TCRdb's copy carries only in-frame clones and drops some. This repertoire shows over 200,000 clones, over 75% found once; its top ten account for around 5.4%. Sequenced: peripheral blood. The receptors were sampled from a human donor in a cohort sampled during active COVID-19.

V is TRBV18 and J is TRBJ2-3; 7 nucleotides match TRBD2. The CDR3 covers 14 residues. V gave up 4 bases and J gave up 0 bases; unmatched junction bases: 1. CDR1 and CDR2 from the germline V gene are KGHSH and LQKENI. CDR3 sequence (DNA): TGTGCCAGCTCACGTAGCGGGAGCACAGATACGCAGTATTTT. Its protein is CASSRSGSTDTQYF.

The J gene is TRBJ2-7, the V gene TRBV9; TRBD1 aligns across 9 bases. Germline V gene lookup returns CDR1 SGDLS and CDR2 YYNGEE. Losses at the gene ends were 0 bases for V and 2 bases for J; bases not matched to a gene: 3. This CDR3 comprises 15 residues. This CDR3 is CASSVGTGDTYEQYF. CDR3 coding DNA: TGTGCCAGCAGCGTAGGGACAGGGGACACCTACGAGCAGTACTTC.

The chain joins TRBV6-6 to TRBJ1-4; TRBD1 matches at 7 bases. V shed 2 bases and J 1 base; nucleotides not matched to a gene: 4. The germline CDR1 and CDR2 sequences are MNHNY and SVGAGI (reference sequence). This CDR3 is 16 amino acids long. The CDR3 protein is CASSYGDRVTNEKLFF. The CDR3 DNA reads TGTGCCAGCAGTTACGGAGACAGGGTAACTAATGAAAAACTGTTTTTT.

This rearrangement joins TRBV20-1 to TRBJ1-1; D perhaps matches TRBD1 (6 bases). Trimming stripped 8 bases from V and 4 bases from J, with 11 bases between. The CDR3 spans 11 residues. Germline-derived CDR1 and CDR2 are DFQATT and SNEGSKA (reference sequence). CDR3 nucleotides: TGCAGTTGGAGGGGGGGCACTGAAGCTTTCTTT. Protein product: CSWRGGTEAFF.

The rearrangement joins TRBV6-5 to TRBJ2-7; the D gene is possibly TRBD1 (5 bases). The germline CDR1 and CDR2 sequences are MNHEY and SVGAGI. V gave up 2 bases and J gave up 1 base, with 12 bases separating them. This CDR3 region has 15 residues. CDR3 nucleotides: TGTGCCAGCAGTTACGTTAGACAGCCGTCCTACGAGCAGTACTTC. It codes for CASSYVRQPSYEQYF.

This clone was seen a few times. The rearrangement uses TRBV6-5 and TRBJ2-1; weak D call: TRBD2 (6 bases). CDR3 length equals 15 residues. Trimming took off 8 bases at V and 4 bases at J, with 18 bases between the two ends. The V gene's germline CDR1 is MNHEY and CDR2 SVGAGI. CDR3 protein: CASWAAGASYNEQFF. CDR3 sequence (DNA): TGTGCCAGCTGGGCAGCGGGTGCGTCTTACAATGAGCAGTTCTTC.

This clone showed up just once. V is TRBV19 and J is TRBJ2-6; D possibly corresponds to TRBD1 (5 bases). The CDR3 totals 15 residues. The V gene lost 3 bases and the J gene lost 0 bases, with 6 bases spanning the gap. Per the germline V gene, CDR1 is LNHDA and CDR2 is SQIVND (reference sequence). CDR3 sequence: CASSMTVSGANVLTF. Written as DNA, the CDR3 is TGTGCCAGTAGTATGACAGTCTCTGGGGCCAACGTCCTGACTTTC.

The chain combines TRBV11-2 with TRBJ2-7; unclear D gene. The CDR3 is made up of 13 amino acids. Germline V lookup: CDR1 SGHAT, CDR2 FQNNGV. V lost 1 base and J lost 0, with 4 bases in between. The CDR3, as DNA: TGTGCCAGCAGCTTAGGTATCTCCTACGAGCAGTACTTC. It encodes CASSLGISYEQYF. Combining the CDR3 with reference TRBV11-2 and TRBJ2-7 gives the whole variable domain EAGVAQSPRYKIIEKRQSVAFWCNPISGHATLYWYQQILGQGPKLLIQFQNNGVVDDSQLPKDRFSAERLKGVDSTLKIQPAKLEDSAVYLCASSLGISYEQYFGPGTRLTVT.

This chain connects TRBV18 to TRBJ1-5; 8 bases line up with TRBD1. Germline-derived CDR1 and CDR2 are KGHSH and LQKENI. The CDR3 spans 15 residues. With V trimmed by 1 base and J by 5 bases, 4 bases remained unmatched. The CDR3 sequence: CASSPLAGGDQPQHF. Written as DNA, the CDR3 is TGTGCCAGCTCACCACTGGCAGGGGGCGATCAGCCCCAGCATTTT.

This rearrangement joins TRBV19 to TRBJ2-7; D may be TRBD1 (5 bases). Germline V gene lookup returns CDR1 LNHDA and CDR2 SQIVND (reference sequence). The length of the CDR3 is 14 residues. V was cut by 8 bases and J by 5 bases, with 19 bases left in between. CDR3 amino acids: CASFPQGVLDEQYF. The CDR3 DNA sequence: TGTGCCAGTTTTCCACAAGGGGTGTTGGACGAGCAGTACTTC.

The V call is TRBV5-6, the J call TRBJ2-5; D gene uncertain. The CDR3 loop spans 15 amino acids. Germline loops: CDR1 SGHDT, CDR2 YYEEEE. The ends were cut back, 0 bases at V and 2 bases at J, with 11 bases in the middle. Written as DNA, the CDR3 is TGTGCCAGCAGCTTGGGATCCCAGTTACAAGAGACCCAGTACTTC. It translates to CASSLGSQLQETQYF.

The rearrangement uses TRBV11-2 and TRBJ2-1; maybe TRBD1 (5 bases). Germline V gene lookup returns CDR1 SGHAT and CDR2 FQNNGV. The CDR3 runs 13 residues. V was pared by 4 bases and J by 4 bases, with 8 bases between. The CDR3 coding sequence is TGTGCCAGCAGCTCGTACAGGTACAATGAGCAGTTCTTC. Translated: CASSSYRYNEQFF. The entire variable domain, with the rest obtained from reference TRBV11-2 and TRBJ2-1, is as follows: EAGVAQSPRYKIIEKRQSVAFWCNPISGHATLYWYQQILGQGPKLLIQFQNNGVVDDSQLPKDRFSAERLKGVDSTLKIQPAKLEDSAVYLCASSSYRYNEQFFGPGTRLTVL.

The chain links TRBV6-5 to TRBJ1-1; D uncertain. The CDR3 extends over 14 amino acids. CDR1 is MNHEY and CDR2 is SVGAGI in the germline V gene. Trimming removed 7 bases at V and 4 bases at J, with 16 bases between. CDR3 nucleotides: TGTGCCAGCACCCGGCGTTTTGGACTCACTGAAGCTTTCTTT. Translation gives CASTRRFGLTEAFF.

This rearrangement joins TRBV27 to TRBJ2-1; TRBD2 might be the D (6 bases). The germline V gene encodes CDR1 MNHEY and CDR2 SMNVEV (reference sequence). The CDR3 is 16 residues long. V dropped 0 bases and J dropped 8 bases, with 17 bases sitting between them. CDR3 DNA: TGTGCCAGCAGTTTATCCTTGGCGGGAAGGGTCCATGAGCAGTTCTTC. This codes for CASSLSLAGRVHEQFF.

This clone showed up just once. The chain has TRBV7-9 and TRBJ2-7; the D gene is possibly TRBD2 (6 bases). Trimming took 5 bases from V and 5 from J, leaving 16 bases between them. The CDR3 totals 14 residues. Germline values: CDR1 SEHNR, CDR2 FQNEAQ (reference sequence). DNA for the CDR3: TGTGCCAGCAGCCTCCTTCGTAGCGGTGACGAGCAGTACTTC. Encoded protein: CASSLLRSGDEQYF.

Details on this clone: Compared with germline, one end of the junction differs, possibly owing to a read error. The V call is TRBV5-1, the J call TRBJ2-7; 12 bases are a match to TRBD2. Germline values: CDR1 SGHRS, CDR2 YFSETQ. The CDR3 contains 15 residues. The CDR3 nucleotides are TGCGCCAGCACCTTGATGACTAGCGGGAGCTACGAGCAGTACTTC. It specifies CASTLMTSGSYEQYF.

Details on this clone: Distinct nucleotide sequences in the sample also encode this CDR3. This chain's CDR3 is CASSYSTSGRGDTQYF. The CDR3 DNA follows: TGTGCCAGCAGTTACTCGACTAGCGGGAGAGGGGATACGCAGTATTTT. This chain uses TRBV6-5 with TRBJ2-3; TRBD2 agrees at 12 bases. The V gene end was trimmed by 0 bases and the J gene end by 6 bases; junction bases not matched to a gene: 4. Germline loops: CDR1 MNHEY, CDR2 SVGAGI. The length of the CDR3 is 16 residues.

The chain has TRBV29-1 and TRBJ1-4; TRBD1 agrees at 12 bases. The germline gives CDR1 SQVTM, CDR2 ANQGSEA. This CDR3 is 18 amino acids long. J gave up 3 bases and V 0 bases, and 8 bases lay outside the gene matches. CDR3 nucleotides: TGCAGCGTTGAAGATGGGAGGGGACAGGGGGCTGCTAATGAAAAACTGTTTTTT. Its protein is CSVEDGRGQGAANEKLFF.